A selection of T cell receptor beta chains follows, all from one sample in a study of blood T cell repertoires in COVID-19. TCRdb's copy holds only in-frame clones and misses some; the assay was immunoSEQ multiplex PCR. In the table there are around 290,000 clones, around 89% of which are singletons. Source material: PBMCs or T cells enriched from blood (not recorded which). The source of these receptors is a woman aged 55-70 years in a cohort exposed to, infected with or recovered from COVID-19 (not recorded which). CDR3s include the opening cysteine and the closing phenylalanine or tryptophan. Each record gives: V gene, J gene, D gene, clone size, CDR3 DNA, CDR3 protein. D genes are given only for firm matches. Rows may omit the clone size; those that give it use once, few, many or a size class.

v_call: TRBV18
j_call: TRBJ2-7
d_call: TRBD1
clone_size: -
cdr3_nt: TGTGCCAGCTCACCTACAGGGGGCTATAGCTACGAGCAGTACTTC
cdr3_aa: CASSPTGGYSYEQYF

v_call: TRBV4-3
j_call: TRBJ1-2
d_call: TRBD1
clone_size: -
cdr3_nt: TGCGCCAGCAGCCAATCGGACAGGAACTATGGCTACACCTTC
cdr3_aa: CASSQSDRNYGYTF

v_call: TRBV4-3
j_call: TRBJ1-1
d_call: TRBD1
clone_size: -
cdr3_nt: TGCGCCAGCAGCCAAGATTACAGGGGGAACACTGAAGCTTTCTTT
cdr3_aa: CASSQDYRGNTEAFF

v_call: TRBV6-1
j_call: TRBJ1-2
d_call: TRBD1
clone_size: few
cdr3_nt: TGTGCCAGCAGTGAAGCAACCCGGGACAGGGCCAAAATTAACTATGGCTACACCTTC
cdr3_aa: CASSEATRDRAKINYGYTF

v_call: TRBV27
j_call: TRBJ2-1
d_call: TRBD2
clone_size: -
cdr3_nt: TGTGCCAGCAGCAAGCGGGAGGGCCCCTACAATGAGCAGTTCTTC
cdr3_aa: CASSKREGPYNEQFF

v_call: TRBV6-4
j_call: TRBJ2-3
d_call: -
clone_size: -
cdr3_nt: TGTGCCAGTGGAGGTACGCACACAGATACGCAGTATTTT
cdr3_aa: CASGGTHTDTQYF

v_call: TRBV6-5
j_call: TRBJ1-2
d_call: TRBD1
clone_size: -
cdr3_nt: TGTGCCAGCAACATGGGGGGACAGGGGAGCTCTACAACCTTC
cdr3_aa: CASNMGGQGSSTTF

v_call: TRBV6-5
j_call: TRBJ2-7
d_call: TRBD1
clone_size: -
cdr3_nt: TGTGCCAGCAGTTTCGACAGGGGGCATAACGCCTACGAGCAGTACTTC
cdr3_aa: CASSFDRGHNAYEQYF

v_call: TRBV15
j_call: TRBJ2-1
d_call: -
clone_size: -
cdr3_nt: TGTGCCACCAGCAGAGACATTCACGCCGGGACTTACAATGAGCAGTTCTTC
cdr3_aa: CATSRDIHAGTYNEQFF

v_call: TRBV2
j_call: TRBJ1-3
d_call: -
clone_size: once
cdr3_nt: TGTGCCAGCAGTGAGCGCGGCGGCTCTGGAAACACCATATATTTT
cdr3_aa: CASSERGGSGNTIYF

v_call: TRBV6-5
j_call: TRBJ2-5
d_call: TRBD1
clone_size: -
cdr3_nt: TGTGCCAGCAGAGGACAGGGCGGAGAGACCCAGTACTTC
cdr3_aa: CASRGQGGETQYF